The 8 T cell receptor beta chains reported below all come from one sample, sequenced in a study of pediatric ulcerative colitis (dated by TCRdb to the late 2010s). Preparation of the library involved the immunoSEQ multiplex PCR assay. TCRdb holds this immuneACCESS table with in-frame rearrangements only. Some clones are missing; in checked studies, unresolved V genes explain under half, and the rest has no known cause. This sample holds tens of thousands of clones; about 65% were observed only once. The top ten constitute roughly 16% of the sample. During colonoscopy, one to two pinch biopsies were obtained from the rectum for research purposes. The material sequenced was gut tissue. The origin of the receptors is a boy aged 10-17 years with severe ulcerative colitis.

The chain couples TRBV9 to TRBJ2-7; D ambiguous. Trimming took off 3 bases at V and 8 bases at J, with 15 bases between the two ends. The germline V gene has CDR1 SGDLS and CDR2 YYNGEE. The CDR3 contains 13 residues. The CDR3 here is CASSEPGISQQYF. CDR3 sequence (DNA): TGTGCCAGCAGCGAACCGGGTATTAGTCAGCAGTACTTC.

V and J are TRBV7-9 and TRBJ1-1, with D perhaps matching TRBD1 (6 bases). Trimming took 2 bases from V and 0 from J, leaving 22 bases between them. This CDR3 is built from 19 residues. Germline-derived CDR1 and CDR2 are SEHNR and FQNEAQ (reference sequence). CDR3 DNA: TGTGCCAGCAGCTTAATTATACACAGGGTTGGCAGTTTGAACACTGAAGCTTTCTTT. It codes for CASSLIIHRVGSLNTEAFF.

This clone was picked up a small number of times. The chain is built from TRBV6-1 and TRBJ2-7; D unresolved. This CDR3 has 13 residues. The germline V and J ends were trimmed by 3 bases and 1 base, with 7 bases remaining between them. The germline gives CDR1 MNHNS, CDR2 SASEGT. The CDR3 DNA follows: TGTGCCAGCAGTGACAGTGGATCCTACGAGCAGTACTTC. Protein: CASSDSGSYEQYF.

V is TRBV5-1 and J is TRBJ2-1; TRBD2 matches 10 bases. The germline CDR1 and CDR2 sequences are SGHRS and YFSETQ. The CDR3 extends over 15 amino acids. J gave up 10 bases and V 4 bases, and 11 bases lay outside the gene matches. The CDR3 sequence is CASSTLAGGIGEQFF. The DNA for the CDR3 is TGCGCCAGCAGCACCTTAGCGGGGGGAATTGGAGAGCAGTTCTTC.

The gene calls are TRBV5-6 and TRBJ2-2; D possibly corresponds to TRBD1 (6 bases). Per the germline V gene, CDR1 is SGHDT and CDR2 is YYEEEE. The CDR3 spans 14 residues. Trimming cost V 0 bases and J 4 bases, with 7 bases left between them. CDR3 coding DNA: TGTGCCAGCAGCTTGGGGACAGTCACCGGGGAGCTGTTTTTT. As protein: CASSLGTVTGELFF.

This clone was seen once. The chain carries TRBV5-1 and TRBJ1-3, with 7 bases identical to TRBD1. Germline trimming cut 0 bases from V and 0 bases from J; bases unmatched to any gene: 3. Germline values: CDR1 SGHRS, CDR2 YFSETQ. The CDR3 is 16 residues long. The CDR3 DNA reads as TGCGCCAGCAGCTTGGAAGGGGACAGCTCTGGAAACACCATATATTTT. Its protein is CASSLEGDSSGNTIYF. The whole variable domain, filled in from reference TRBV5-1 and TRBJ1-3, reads KAGVTQTPRYLIKTRGQQVTLSCSPISGHRSVSWYQQTPGQGLQFLFEYFSETQRNKGNFPGRFSGRQFSNSRSEMNVSTLELGDSALYLCASSLEGDSSGNTIYFGEGSWLTVV.

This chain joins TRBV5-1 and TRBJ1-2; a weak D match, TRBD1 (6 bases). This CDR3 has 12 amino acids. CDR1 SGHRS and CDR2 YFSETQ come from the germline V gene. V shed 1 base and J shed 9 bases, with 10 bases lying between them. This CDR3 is CASSLYRESYTF. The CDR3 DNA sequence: TGCGCCAGCAGCTTGTACAGGGAAAGCTACACCTTC.

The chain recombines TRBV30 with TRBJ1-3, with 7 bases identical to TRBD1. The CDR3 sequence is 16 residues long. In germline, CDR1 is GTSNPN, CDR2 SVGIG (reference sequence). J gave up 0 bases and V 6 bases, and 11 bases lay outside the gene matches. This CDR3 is CACWGRGQISGNTIYF. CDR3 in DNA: TGTGCCTGCTGGGGGCGGGGACAGATCTCTGGAAACACCATATATTTT.